The next 6 T cell receptor beta chains were all read from a single sample in a study of T cell responses to AZD1222 COVID-19 vaccine. Here immunoSEQ multiplex PCR was the method, and the copy in TCRdb shows in-frame clones only, minus some. The data contain some 150,000 clones, 90% of them seen just once; the ten biggest clones take up approximately 1.6%. The material sequenced was peripheral blood, taken on day 0 of AZD1222 vaccination. Receptors were obtained from an adult in good health.

The chain employs TRBV12-3 or TRBV12-4 and TRBJ1-2; D remains unclear. V lost 6 bases to trimming and J lost 3 bases, with 11 bases between them. CDR3 size: 13 residues. The CDR3 sequence is CASSPMEYYGYTF. DNA for the CDR3: TGTGCCAGCAGCCCTATGGAGTACTATGGCTACACCTTC.

The chain links TRBV9 to TRBJ2-7; TRBD1 matches at 9 bases. The CDR3 is made up of 15 amino acids. Losses at the gene ends were 3 bases for V and 0 bases for J; bases not matched to a gene: 4. The germline V gene has CDR1 SGDLS and CDR2 YYNGEE. In DNA form, the CDR3 reads TGTGCCAGCAGCGCCGGGACAGGGAGCTCCTACGAGCAGTACTTC. This gives the protein CASSAGTGSSYEQYF.

The rearrangement uses TRBV7-9 and TRBJ1-1; the D gene is possibly TRBD1 (5 bases). V dropped 5 bases and J dropped 1 base, with 11 bases sitting between them. The CDR3 spans 14 residues. CDR1 and CDR2 (germline): SEHNR, FQNEAQ (reference sequence). The DNA for the CDR3 is TGTGCCAGCAGCCACCCGGGGGGGAACACTGAAGCTTTCTTT. This sequence encodes CASSHPGGNTEAFF.

The chain recombines TRBV7-3 with TRBJ1-6; D ambiguous. Germline V gene lookup returns CDR1 SGHTA and CDR2 FQGTGA. The length of the CDR3 is 15 residues. The germline V and J ends were trimmed by 1 base and 10 bases, with 14 bases remaining between them. The CDR3 sequence is CASSLIGGAGSPLHF. The DNA of the CDR3 is TGTGCCAGCAGCTTAATAGGCGGTGCGGGCTCACCCCTCCACTTT.

The rearrangement links TRBV28 to TRBJ2-3; the match to TRBD2 covers 9 bases. The CDR3 totals 14 residues. The V segment lost 6 bases and the J segment 5 bases; nucleotides outside the gene matches: 6. CDR1 is MDHEN, CDR2 SYDVKM, per germline. The CDR3 spells CASRGLAGIDTQYF. CDR3 bases: TGTGCCAGCAGGGGTCTAGCGGGGATAGATACGCAGTATTTT.

J is TRBJ2-5 and V is TRBV3-1 (or the pseudogene TRBV3-2); D possibly corresponds to TRBD1 (6 bases). Trimming stripped 3 bases from V and 5 bases from J, with 16 bases between. In germline, CDR1 is LGHDT, CDR2 YNNKEL (reference sequence). The CDR3 is made up of 15 amino acids. The CDR3 bases are TGTGCCAGCAGCCACGATCCAGGGGCCCCCGAGACCCAGTACTTC. This gives the protein CASSHDPGAPETQYF.